The 27 T cell receptor beta chains reported below all come from one sample, sequenced in a study of graft-versus-host responses after intestinal transplantation. The method was immunoSEQ multiplex PCR; TCRdb's version includes in-frame clones alone and lacks a portion of them. The sample consists of 70,000 to 75,000 clones, 80% to 90% of them appearing once. These TCRs are of unknown antigen specificity. The specimen was unstimulated CD8+ T cells sorted from spleen or lymph node cells, collected before intestinal transplant. These TCRs come from a human donor who received an intestinal transplant.

This chain connects TRBV7-6 to TRBJ2-2; D is ambiguous. V was cut by 1 base and J by 5 bases, with 5 bases left in between. CDR3 length equals 13 residues. Germline V gene lookup returns CDR1 SGHVS and CDR2 FNYEAQ. The CDR3 spells CASSLGDTGELFF. CDR3 in DNA: TGTGCCAGCAGCTTAGGAGATACCGGGGAGCTGTTTTTT.

This chain uses TRBV6-1 with TRBJ1-2, with D perhaps TRBD1 (5 bases). Germline V gene sequence: CDR1 MNHNS, CDR2 SASEGT. V gave up 6 bases and J gave up 7 bases, with 12 bases separating them. This CDR3 spans 12 amino acids. The CDR3 sequence: CASSASGVGYTF. The CDR3 DNA follows: TGTGCCAGCAGCGCCTCGGGGGTTGGCTACACCTTC.

For the CDR3, the DNA is TGTGCCAGCAGCTTTTCCACGGGGGGGTATGGCTACACCTTC. Its protein product is CASSFSTGGYGYTF. The chain combines TRBV7-8 with TRBJ1-2; a weak D match, TRBD1 (5 bases). Germline CDR1 and CDR2: SGHVS and FQNEAQ. V lost 3 bases, J lost 5 bases, and 13 bases lay in between. This CDR3 spans 14 amino acids.

This chain uses TRBV18 with TRBJ2-5; TRBD2 might be the D (5 bases). Germline V CDR1 and CDR2: KGHSH, LQKENI. Trimming pared 3 bases from V and 5 bases from J, leaving 13 bases between. This CDR3 has 14 amino acids. This chain's CDR3 is CASSPEGQRETQYF. The CDR3 region has the DNA TGTGCCAGCTCACCCGAAGGTCAGCGGGAGACCCAGTACTTC.

V and J are TRBV9 and TRBJ2-1, with a tentative D call TRBD2 (6 bases). Between the trimmed V and J ends, which lost 0 bases and 5 bases, there was a span of 12 bases. This CDR3 is built from 15 residues. Germline-derived CDR1 and CDR2 are SGDLS and YYNGEE. CDR3 residues: CASSVGVGRNNEQFF. For the CDR3, the DNA is TGTGCCAGCAGCGTAGGAGTAGGGAGGAACAATGAGCAGTTCTTC. Full variable domain (outside the CDR3, taken from reference TRBV9 and TRBJ2-1): DSGVTQTPKHLITATGQRVTLRCSPRSGDLSVYWYQQSLDQGLQFLIQYYNGEERAKGNILERFSAQQFPDLHSELNLSSLELGDSALYFCASSVGVGRNNEQFFGPGTRLTVL.

The rearrangement joins TRBV6-1 to TRBJ2-1, with 16 positions matching TRBD2. V gave up 3 bases and J gave up 8 bases; unmatched junction bases: 1. CDR3 length equals 15 residues. Germline V CDR1 and CDR2: MNHNS, SASEGT. The CDR3 bases are TGTGCCAGCAGTGAGGGACTAGCGGGAGGGGATGAGCAGTTCTTC. Amino acid sequence: CASSEGLAGGDEQFF.

The chain links TRBV2 to TRBJ2-7; TRBD1 is a possible D gene (7 bases). There are 13 residues in the CDR3. Trimming stripped 6 bases from V and 2 bases from J, with 11 bases between. The germline CDR1 and CDR2 sequences are SNHLY and FYNNEI. This CDR3 is CASRAGGPYEQYF. DNA for the CDR3: TGTGCCAGCAGAGCAGGGGGGCCCTACGAGCAGTACTTC.

CDR3 in amino acids: CASSLVFRGGSQPQHF. The CDR3 DNA follows: TGTGCCAGCAGTTTAGTTTTTCGTGGGGGGTCTCAGCCCCAGCATTTT. This chain uses TRBV27 with TRBJ1-5; tentative D call: TRBD1 (5 bases). Germline CDR1 reads MNHEY; CDR2 reads SMNVEV (reference sequence). The V end was cut by 2 bases, the J end by 6 bases, with 17 bases between. The CDR3 totals 16 residues.

The rearrangement uses TRBV2 and TRBJ1-3; D is unclear. The V end was cut by 8 bases, the J end by 0 bases, with 17 bases between. CDR3 length equals 16 residues. CDR1 SNHLY and CDR2 FYNNEI come from the germline V gene. CDR3 in DNA: TGTGCCAGCCGAGGTTGGGTCCTCAGCTCTGGAAACACCATATATTTT. This translates into CASRGWVLSSGNTIYF.

The V call is TRBV23-1, the J call TRBJ1-5, with TRBD1 matching 10 bases. TRBV23-1 is assigned to the ORF class and has an uncertain function. The V and J ends lost 4 bases and 2 bases, in that order; junction bases with no gene match: 11. CDR3 length equals 18 residues. CDR3 sequence reads: CASSRITGTGVRNQPQHF. The CDR3 bases are TGCGCCAGCAGTCGAATCACAGGGACAGGGGTACGCAATCAGCCCCAGCATTTT.

V gene TRBV6-5 combines with J gene TRBJ2-7, with TRBD1 matching 7 bases. V lost 9 bases to trimming and J lost 6 bases; unmatched junction nucleotides: 8. Germline values: CDR1 MNHEY, CDR2 SVGAGI. CDR3 size: 12 residues. CDR3 DNA: TGTGCCAGTAACAACGCAGGGGGCGAGCAGTACTTC. It translates to CASNNAGGEQYF.

The chain uses TRBV28 and TRBJ1-2; TRBD1 agrees at 7 bases. CDR1 MDHEN and CDR2 SYDVKM come from the germline V gene. V trimming: 4 bases; J trimming: 1 base; junction bases outside the gene matches: 3. The CDR3 has 14 residues. CDR3 amino acids: CASSWDSFNYGYTF. DNA for the CDR3: TGTGCCAGCAGTTGGGACAGTTTTAACTATGGCTACACCTTC.

V usage is TRBV28 and J usage is TRBJ1-5; possibly TRBD1 for D (5 bases). Germline V gene sequence: CDR1 MDHEN, CDR2 SYDVKM. Trimming removed 8 bases from V and 1 base from J, with 15 bases in between. The CDR3 contains 15 residues. The CDR3 nucleotides read TGTGCCAGCTCCTCTTCCCAGGGAAGCAATCAGCCCCAGCATTTT. This translates into CASSSSQGSNQPQHF. Looking up the rest from reference TRBV28 and TRBJ1-5 gives the full variable domain: DVKVTQSSRYLVKRTGEKVFLECVQDMDHENMFWYRQDPGLGLRLIYFSYDVKMKEKGDIPEGYSVSREKKERFSLILESASTNQTSMYLCASSSSQGSNQPQHFGDGTRLSIL.

The CDR3 DNA follows: TGTGCCAGCAGTTTGTCGTCCACAGGGATAGGAGGAAACACCATATATTTT. It translates to CASSLSSTGIGGNTIYF. The chain joins TRBV28 to TRBJ1-3; maybe TRBD1 (6 bases). CDR3 size: 17 residues. Trimming pared 3 bases from V and 4 bases from J, leaving 19 bases between. Germline lookup yields CDR1 MDHEN and CDR2 SYDVKM.

The chain combines TRBV7-9 with TRBJ1-5, with TRBD1 identical over 11 bases. V lost 5 bases and J lost 5; bases outside the gene matches: 8. The CDR3 sequence is 16 residues long. CDR1 and CDR2 from the germline V gene are SEHNR and FQNEAQ (reference sequence). CDR3 residues: CASSPWTGGLDQPQHF. In nucleotides, the CDR3 is TGTGCCAGCAGCCCTTGGACAGGGGGCTTGGATCAGCCCCAGCATTTT. The full variable domain, with the rest looked up from reference TRBV7-9 and TRBJ1-5, is DTGVSQNPRHKITKRGQNVTFRCDPISEHNRLYWYRQTLGQGPEFLTYFQNEAQLEKSRLLSDRFSAERPKGSFSTLEIQRTEQGDSAMYLCASSPWTGGLDQPQHFGDGTRLSIL.

This chain connects TRBV9 to TRBJ2-3; 11 bases agree with TRBD2. J was trimmed by 3 bases and V by 4 bases; bases with no gene match: 4. Germline CDR1 is SGDLS and CDR2 is YYNGEE. The CDR3 has 15 amino acids. The CDR3 region is CASSFSGRVTDTQYF. The CDR3 coding sequence is TGTGCCAGCAGCTTTAGCGGGAGGGTGACAGATACGCAGTATTTT. The whole variable domain, filled in from reference TRBV9 and TRBJ2-3, reads DSGVTQTPKHLITATGQRVTLRCSPRSGDLSVYWYQQSLDQGLQFLIQYYNGEERAKGNILERFSAQQFPDLHSELNLSSLELGDSALYFCASSFSGRVTDTQYFGPGTRLTVL.

This clone was recorded a few times. This sequence joins TRBV28 and TRBJ1-5; TRBD1 matches at 10 bases. CDR1 MDHEN and CDR2 SYDVKM come from the germline V gene. This CDR3 spans 14 amino acids. V lost 10 bases, J lost 5 bases, and 8 bases stayed unmatched. CDR3 protein: CATQGQGGDQPQHF. In nucleotides, the CDR3 is TGTGCCACCCAAGGACAGGGGGGTGATCAGCCCCAGCATTTT. Full variable domain (remainder filled in from reference TRBV28 and TRBJ1-5): DVKVTQSSRYLVKRTGEKVFLECVQDMDHENMFWYRQDPGLGLRLIYFSYDVKMKEKGDIPEGYSVSREKKERFSLILESASTNQTSMYLCATQGQGGDQPQHFGDGTRLSIL.

This chain links TRBV10-1 with TRBJ2-2, with TRBD2 as a possible D gene (5 bases). Germline CDR1 and CDR2: WNHNN and SYGVQD (reference sequence). Between the trimmed V and J ends, which lost 3 bases and 3 bases, there was a span of 8 bases. This CDR3 is built from 14 residues. The CDR3 reads CASSDGSDTGELFF. DNA of the CDR3: TGCGCCAGCAGTGATGGGAGCGACACCGGGGAGCTGTTTTTT.

The J gene is TRBJ2-7, the V gene TRBV27; D may be TRBD1 (6 bases). The CDR3 contains 13 residues. V dropped 5 bases and J dropped 4 bases, with 12 bases sitting between them. Germline CDR1 MNHEY, CDR2 SMNVEV (reference sequence). As DNA, the CDR3 is TGTGCCAGCAGTGCCGGGACAACGTACGAGCAGTACTTC. Its protein product is CASSAGTTYEQYF.

J is TRBJ2-7 and V is TRBV2; the D gene is possibly TRBD2 (6 bases). CDR3 length equals 15 residues. V was cut by 8 bases and J by 2 bases, with 19 bases left in between. CDR1 SNHLY and CDR2 FYNNEI come from the germline V gene. DNA for the CDR3: TGTGCCAGCCCACAAGACGGAGGGCCCCCCTACGAGCAGTACTTC. This codes for CASPQDGGPPYEQYF. The variable domain in full, with the rest retrieved from reference TRBV2 and TRBJ2-7, is EPEVTQTPSHQVTQMGQEVILRCVPISNHLYFYWYRQILGQKVEFLVSFYNNEISEKSEIFDDQFSVERPDGSNFTLKIRSTKLEDSAMYFCASPQDGGPPYEQYFGPGTRLTVT.

This clone was observed a handful of times. The V call is TRBV4-1, the J call TRBJ2-7, with 7 bases matching TRBD2. CDR3 length equals 14 residues. Trimming cost V 3 bases and J 0 bases; bases outside gene matches: 2. CDR1 MGHRA and CDR2 YSYEKL come from the germline V gene. CDR3: CASSQQRDSYEQYF. CDR3 DNA sequence: TGCGCCAGCAGCCAGCAGCGGGACTCCTACGAGCAGTACTTC.

This chain connects TRBV6-5 to TRBJ1-1, with TRBD1 matching 8 bases. There are 14 residues in the CDR3. V trimming: 2 bases; J trimming: 10 bases; junction bases outside the gene matches: 9. Germline lookup yields CDR1 MNHEY and CDR2 SVGAGI. As DNA, the CDR3 is TGTGCCAGCAGTTACGCAACCTCAGGGGGCTCAGCTTTCTTT. Protein sequence: CASSYATSGGSAFF.

This chain links TRBV5-1 with TRBJ2-7, with 9 bases fitting TRBD1. Germline V gene lookup returns CDR1 SGHRS and CDR2 YFSETQ. J was trimmed by 7 bases and V by 4 bases; bases with no gene match: 12. The CDR3 consists of 15 residues. Here the CDR3 reads CASSPWTGEFREQYF. CDR3 in DNA: TGCGCCAGCAGCCCATGGACAGGGGAGTTTCGGGAGCAGTACTTC.

V is TRBV7-9 and J is TRBJ2-7, with TRBD1 matching 12 bases. V lost 5 bases to trimming and J lost 4 bases; unmatched junction nucleotides: 6. From germline, CDR1 is SEHNR and CDR2 FQNEAQ (reference sequence). This CDR3 is 15 amino acids long. DNA for the CDR3: TGTGCCAGCAGCCCGGCGGGACAGGGGGCGTACGAGCAGTACTTC. This sequence encodes CASSPAGQGAYEQYF.

The chain links TRBV5-1 to TRBJ2-7, with 9 bases aligning to TRBD2. The CDR3 runs 14 residues. The germline V gene has CDR1 SGHRS and CDR2 YFSETQ. The trim removed 7 bases at V and 5 bases at J, leaving 10 bases unmatched. The CDR3 loop reads CASCDSGREHEQYF. The CDR3 DNA follows: TGCGCCAGCTGTGATAGCGGGAGAGAACACGAGCAGTACTTC.

The V call is TRBV10-3, the J call TRBJ2-7, with D possibly matching TRBD1 (5 bases). Looked up from germline, CDR1 is ENHRY and CDR2 is SYGVKD. V lost 5 bases and J 3 bases, leaving 14 bases between the germline ends. The CDR3 has 14 amino acids. The CDR3 protein is CAISPGLVGYEQYF. CDR3 nucleotide sequence: TGTGCCATCAGTCCAGGGCTAGTGGGCTACGAGCAGTACTTC.

This clone was observed a handful of times. CDR3 sequence reads: CASRGRAYGYTF. The CDR3 DNA reads as TGTGCCAGCCGGGGTCGGGCGTATGGCTACACCTTC. V usage is TRBV21-1 and J usage is TRBJ1-2. TRBV21-1 is an annotated pseudogene. CDR3 length: 12 residues.